These 23 T cell receptor beta chains originate from one sample sequenced in a study of cytomegalovirus exposure and HLA in healthy donors. The primer mix had 60 Vbeta and 13 Jbeta primers. Sequenced by immunoSEQ multiplex PCR; TCRdb stores in-frame clones only, minus some. The table includes roughly 140,000 clones, around 80% detected once. Sequencing input: PBMCs. These receptors came from a young man in good health and CMV-seronegative.

The chain uses TRBV25-1 and TRBJ1-4; the D is unclear. V lost 3 bases to trimming and J lost 7 bases, with 12 bases between them. The CDR3 extends over 14 amino acids. Germline V gene data show CDR1 as MGHDK and CDR2 as SYGVNS. CDR3 sequence reads: CASSDAGSGEKLFF. CDR3 nucleotide sequence: TGTGCCAGCAGTGATGCGGGTAGTGGTGAAAAACTGTTTTTT.

V usage is TRBV9 and J usage is TRBJ2-1; 9 bases are shared with TRBD2. Trimming removed 3 bases from V and 7 bases from J; junction bases left unmatched: 11. The CDR3 is 16 amino acids. Germline V gives CDR1 SGDLS, CDR2 YYNGEE. For the CDR3, the DNA is TGTGCCAGCAGCGGTGTACCGGGACTAGCCGGAAATGAGCAGTTCTTC. Encoded protein: CASSGVPGLAGNEQFF.

The V gene is TRBV19, the J gene TRBJ2-1; tentatively, D is TRBD2 (5 bases). Deletions cut 0 bases from V and 9 bases from J, with 9 bases between. There are 13 residues in the CDR3. Germline CDR1 is LNHDA and CDR2 is SQIVND (reference sequence). The CDR3 DNA is TGTGCCAGTAGTATAGATGGGGAGAGTGAGCAGTTCTTC. Protein sequence: CASSIDGESEQFF.

The rearrangement uses TRBV5-1 and TRBJ2-1, with D maybe TRBD2 (7 bases). The V end lost 7 bases, the J end lost 6 bases, and 23 bases lay between the germline ends. Germline CDR1 is SGHRS and CDR2 is YFSETQ. The CDR3 is 16 amino acids. CDR3 nucleotides: TGCGCCAGCTGTAGGGGGGGGAGGGCCTTCATCAATGAGCAGTTCTTC. Residues: CASCRGGRAFINEQFF.

This clone came up a few times. The V gene is TRBV19, the J gene TRBJ2-7; 7 nucleotides match TRBD1. J lost 4 bases, V lost 9 bases, and 9 bases had no gene match. This CDR3 is built from 13 residues. Germline V gives CDR1 LNHDA, CDR2 SQIVND (reference sequence). CDR3 sequence reads: CASSTGRLYEQYF. The CDR3 DNA sequence: TGTGCCAGCTCGACAGGGCGCTTGTACGAGCAGTACTTC.

The chain employs TRBV27 and TRBJ2-5, with TRBD2 identical over 9 bases. CDR1 and CDR2 (germline): MNHEY, SMNVEV (reference sequence). V was pared by 1 base and J by 2 bases, with 5 bases of the junction left unmatched. This CDR3 has 16 amino acids. CDR3 residues: CASSLFSGGLQETQYF. CDR3 sequence (DNA): TGTGCCAGCAGTTTATTTAGCGGGGGCTTGCAAGAGACCCAGTACTTC.

This clone has just one count. The V and J genes are TRBV11-2 and TRBJ2-1; D gene unclear. The length of the CDR3 is 14 residues. Trimming removed 1 base from V and 7 bases from J, with 11 bases in between. CDR1 SGHAT and CDR2 FQNNGV come from the germline V gene. CDR3 amino acids: CASSLGPDFNEQFF. CDR3 bases: TGTGCCAGCAGCTTAGGGCCCGACTTTAATGAGCAGTTCTTC.

The chain is built from TRBV18 and TRBJ2-1, with D perhaps matching TRBD2 (5 bases). This CDR3 is 13 amino acids long. Trimming left V 3 bases short and J 6 bases short, with 9 bases between. Germline lookup yields CDR1 KGHSH and CDR2 LQKENI. The CDR3 loop reads CASSPVRGNEQFF. CDR3 nucleotides: TGTGCCAGCTCACCGGTCCGGGGCAATGAGCAGTTCTTC.

This clone has just a few counts. V is TRBV27 and J is TRBJ2-7; 9 bases are a match to TRBD2. V lost 7 bases, J lost 5 bases, and 12 bases stayed unmatched. This CDR3 has 15 residues. The germline gives CDR1 MNHEY, CDR2 SMNVEV (reference sequence). CDR3: CASILSGGGHHEQYF. DNA of the CDR3: TGTGCCAGCATCCTTAGCGGGGGAGGTCATCACGAGCAGTACTTC.

This clone showed up just a few times. V and J are TRBV30 and TRBJ1-2; no firm D call. CDR1 is GTSNPN and CDR2 is SVGIG in the germline V gene (reference sequence). This CDR3 has 14 residues. Trimming took 0 bases from V and 2 from J, leaving 10 bases between them. The DNA for the CDR3 is TGTGCCTGGAGTGTACCTCCAGGCAACTATGGCTACACCTTC. Protein: CAWSVPPGNYGYTF. Full variable domain (rest looked up from reference TRBV30 and TRBJ1-2): SQTIHQWPATLVQPVGSPLSLECTVEGTSNPNLYWYRQAAGRGLQLLFYSVGIGQISSEVPQNLSASRPQDRQFILSSKKLLLSDSGFYLCAWSVPPGNYGYTFGSGTRLTVV.

There are a few counts of this clone. The rearrangement uses TRBV4-3 and TRBJ1-6; 7 bases are shared with TRBD1. CDR3 length: 16 amino acids. J was trimmed by 5 bases and V by 3 bases; bases with no gene match: 7. Germline CDR1 reads LGHNA; CDR2 reads YSLEER. CDR3 sequence (DNA): TGCGCCAGCAGCCAGGGGGGACAGCTGGATAATTCACCCCTCCACTTT. Amino acids: CASSQGGQLDNSPLHF.

This clone appeared once. The rearrangement uses TRBV28 and TRBJ2-1, with D perhaps matching TRBD2 (6 bases). Germline CDR1 MDHEN, CDR2 SYDVKM. This CDR3 region has 15 residues. The ends were cut back, 8 bases at V and 9 bases at J, with 23 bases in the middle. The CDR3 here is CASLKVLAGIGEQFF. DNA for the CDR3: TGTGCCAGCCTTAAGGTACTAGCTGGGATCGGTGAGCAGTTCTTC. The full variable domain, completed using reference TRBV28 and TRBJ2-1, is DVKVTQSSRYLVKRTGEKVFLECVQDMDHENMFWYRQDPGLGLRLIYFSYDVKMKEKGDIPEGYSVSREKKERFSLILESASTNQTSMYLCASLKVLAGIGEQFFGPGTRLTVL.

The V gene is TRBV18, the J gene TRBJ2-1; the D gene is possibly TRBD2 (5 bases). V gave up 2 bases and J gave up 4 bases, with 12 bases separating them. CDR1 and CDR2 from the germline V gene are KGHSH and LQKENI. This CDR3 is built from 15 residues. The CDR3 region has the DNA TGTGCCAGCTCACCAGGTGCTAGCCTTTACAATGAGCAGTTCTTC. It encodes CASSPGASLYNEQFF.

The chain is built from TRBV10-3 and TRBJ2-7, with TRBD2 matching over 7 bases. The CDR3 is made up of 19 amino acids. The germline CDR1 and CDR2 sequences are ENHRY and SYGVKD. Unmatched junction bases numbered 23, after V lost 7 bases and J lost 2 bases. The CDR3 DNA sequence: TGTGCCATCAATGGGGGAGGGAAGGTCGGTTTGCGGGTAACCTACGAGCAGTACTTC. The encoded protein is CAINGGGKVGLRVTYEQYF.

The J gene is TRBJ2-1, the V gene TRBV9; 14 bases are a match to TRBD2. Germline V gene lookup returns CDR1 SGDLS and CDR2 YYNGEE. V gave up 6 bases and J gave up 8 bases; unmatched junction bases: 10. This CDR3 has 16 amino acids. This chain's CDR3 is CASNFAGTSGSDEQFF. For the CDR3, the DNA is TGTGCCAGCAACTTCGCCGGGACTAGCGGGAGCGATGAGCAGTTCTTC.

The rearrangement joins TRBV7-2 to TRBJ2-7; no firm D call. This CDR3 contains 13 residues. The germline gives CDR1 SGHTA, CDR2 FQGNSA. V shed 3 bases and J shed 2 bases, with 8 bases lying between them. The CDR3, as DNA: TGTGCCAGCAGCTTTGGCCAGACCTACGAGCAGTACTTC. Translating gives CASSFGQTYEQYF.

The CDR3 DNA follows: TGTGCCAGCAGCTTAGAACTAGATAGCGGGGGGAGGGATACGCAGTATTTT. Protein product: CASSLELDSGGRDTQYF. This sequence joins TRBV7-2 and TRBJ2-3, with 10 bases fitting TRBD2. The ends lost 1 base at V and 6 bases at J; junction bases unmatched: 10. The CDR3 contains 17 residues. CDR1 and CDR2 from the germline V gene are SGHTA and FQGNSA. The full variable domain, completed using reference TRBV7-2 and TRBJ2-3, is GAGVSQSPSNKVTEKGKDVELRCDPISGHTALYWYRQSLGQGLEFLIYFQGNSAPDKSGLPSDRFSAERTGGSVSTLTIQRTQQEDSAVYLCASSLELDSGGRDTQYFGPGTRLTVL.

The rearrangement links TRBV28 to TRBJ1-2, with D possibly matching TRBD1 (6 bases). This CDR3 has 14 residues. The germline V gene has CDR1 MDHEN and CDR2 SYDVKM. V was pared by 2 bases and J by 7 bases, with 14 bases between. The CDR3: CASSLAQGSGGYTF. DNA for the CDR3: TGTGCCAGCAGTTTAGCCCAGGGGTCGGGTGGCTACACCTTC.

The chain recombines TRBV4-3 with TRBJ1-4; D might be TRBD1 (5 bases). The V end lost 1 base, the J end lost 8 bases, and 20 bases lay between the germline ends. Germline loops: CDR1 LGHNA, CDR2 YSLEER. This CDR3 has 17 residues. Here the CDR3 reads CASSQVTLPGSREKLFF. The CDR3 nucleotides are TGCGCCAGCAGCCAAGTGACGCTGCCAGGGTCTAGAGAAAAACTGTTTTTT.

The chain couples TRBV14 to TRBJ2-7; unclear D gene. The CDR3 contains 13 residues. The ends were cut back, 5 bases at V and 2 bases at J, with 10 bases in the middle. Germline-derived CDR1 and CDR2 are SGHDN and FVKESK. As DNA, the CDR3 is TGTGCCAGCAGCGAAACAGTGACCTACGAGCAGTACTTC. This codes for CASSETVTYEQYF.

The V and J genes are TRBV19 and TRBJ1-2; D is unclear. The CDR3 extends over 14 amino acids. From germline, CDR1 is LNHDA and CDR2 SQIVND (reference sequence). The V gene lost 7 bases and the J gene lost 8 bases, with 20 bases spanning the gap. The DNA of the CDR3 is TGTGCCAGTATTCCACCGGGAGCAGCTGGGGGCTACACCTTC. It is translated as CASIPPGAAGGYTF.

V gene TRBV27 combines with J gene TRBJ2-1; 9 bases line up with TRBD2. The J segment lost 3 bases and the V segment lost 6 bases, leaving 0 bases of the junction unmatched. Germline V gene data show CDR1 as MNHEY and CDR2 as SMNVEV (reference sequence). CDR3 length: 13 amino acids. The CDR3 spells CASRTSGYNEQFF. The CDR3 DNA sequence: TGTGCCAGCAGGACTAGCGGCTACAATGAGCAGTTCTTC.

The chain combines TRBV7-2 with TRBJ2-7; 7 nucleotides align to TRBD2. The germline V gene has CDR1 SGHTA and CDR2 FQGNSA. The junction had 12 bases not matched to a gene; V was cut back by 5 bases and J by 5 bases. The CDR3 runs 15 residues. The CDR3 spells CASSLSAGEIHEQYF. In DNA, the CDR3 is TGTGCCAGCAGCCTATCCGCGGGAGAAATCCACGAGCAGTACTTC.